The clone carrying this T cell receptor (beta chain) appeared many times. V shed 10 bases, J shed 7 bases, and the junction held 12 bases outside the gene matches. Germline lookup yields CDR1 MDHEN and CDR2 SYDVKM. CDR3 length: 15 amino acids. The data originate from a study of low-dose radiotherapy and immunotherapy resistance in tumors. In the study overall: Cohort 2, a group dosed every two weeks at 1 Gy per fraction, received 13 Gy in total over 26 weeks. Intravenous administration to patients comprised nivolumab at 240 mg every two weeks and ipilimumab at 1 mg/kg every six weeks.

The time point was: after trial treatment. Treatment defined: LDRT plus nivolumab, ipilimumab, low-dose cyclophosphamide and aspirin (RACIN trial). cDNA synthesis used a TRAV/TRBV-specific primer set for both chains. Amplification of TCRs used a constant-region primer and V-primer adapter for about 18 PCR cycles. TCRdb re-called the reads with MiXCR, one entry per CDR3 protein. The sample lists under 95,000 distinct CDR3 sequences, around a sixth occurring once. This sequence originates from a male donor with prostate cancer. Here the sequenced sample was PBMCs, taken after low-dose radiotherapy plus immunotherapy. The chain has TRBV28 and TRBJ1-4; 10 nucleotides match TRBD1. CDR3 sequence (DNA): TGTGCCACCATGAGACAGGGGGCCATAACTGAAAAACTGTTTTTT. Its protein is CATMRQGAITEKLFF.